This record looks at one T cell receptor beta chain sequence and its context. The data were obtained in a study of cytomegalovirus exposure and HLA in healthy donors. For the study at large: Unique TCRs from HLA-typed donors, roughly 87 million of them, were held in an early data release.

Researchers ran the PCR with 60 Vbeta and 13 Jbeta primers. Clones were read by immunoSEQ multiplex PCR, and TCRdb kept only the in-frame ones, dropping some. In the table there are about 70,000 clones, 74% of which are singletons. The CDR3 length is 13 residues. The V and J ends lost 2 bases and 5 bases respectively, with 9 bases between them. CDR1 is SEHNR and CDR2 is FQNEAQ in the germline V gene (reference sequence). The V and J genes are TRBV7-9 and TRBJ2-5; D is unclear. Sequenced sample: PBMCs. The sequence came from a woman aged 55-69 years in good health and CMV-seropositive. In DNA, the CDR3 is TGTGCCAGCAGCTTATTGTCCGGGGAGACCCAGTACTTC. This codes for CASSLLSGETQYF.